The 3 T cell receptor beta chains presented below share a single source sample, sequenced in a study of blood T cells in healthy people across ages. Next came a second PCR, run for about 6 to 11 cycles, which used a sample-barcoded 5' primer along with a J-beta primer mix. MiXCR, run by TCRdb on the 5' RACE reads, gives a single entry per CDR3 protein. This table holds hundreds of thousands of distinct CDR3 sequences, about 40% found once. The specimen was blood. These receptor sequences come from a woman aged 55-70 years in good health.

Of note for this clonotype: Being one base from a much bigger clone, this may be a read error. The chain couples TRBV7-9 to TRBJ2-1; possibly TRBD2 for D (5 bases). Germline values: CDR1 SEHNR, CDR2 FQNEAQ (reference sequence). This CDR3 is built from 13 residues. The V end was cut by 5 bases, the J end by 5 bases, with 10 bases between. This CDR3 is CASSGSNDNEQFF. CDR3 sequence (DNA): TGTGCCAGCAGCGGGAGCAACGACAATGAGCAGTTCTTC.

The chain combines TRBV9 with TRBJ2-7; 9 positions agree with TRBD1. Germline CDR1 and CDR2: SGDLS and YYNGEE. V lost 2 bases, J lost 5 bases, and 5 bases stayed unmatched. This CDR3 is 14 amino acids long. The CDR3 sequence is CASSVRDRANEQYF. CDR3 in DNA: TGTGCCAGCAGCGTTCGGGACAGGGCCAACGAGCAGTACTTC.

The rearrangement uses TRBV6-2 or TRBV6-3 and TRBJ2-3; D is unclear. Trimming shortened V by 2 bases and J by 3 bases, and 9 bases separated the two germline ends. The V gene's germline CDR1 is MNHEY and CDR2 SVGEGT. CDR3 length equals 14 residues. The CDR3: CASSYASRTDTQYF. CDR3 in DNA: TGTGCCAGCAGTTACGCCTCAAGAACAGATACGCAGTATTTT.